This T cell receptor beta chain was profiled in a study of control samples from healthy donors and cancer patients. TCRdb keeps only in-frame clones here, not all; method: immunoSEQ multiplex PCR. This table has around 200,000 clones, about 93% appearing once. The ends were cut back, 2 bases at V and 2 bases at J, with 14 bases in the middle. This CDR3 contains 16 residues. Germline assignment: CDR1 MNHNS and CDR2 SASEGT. This rearrangement joins TRBV6-1 to TRBJ2-3; no clear D. The sequence came from a man between 18 and 29 years old in good health. The sample consisted of blood. The CDR3 DNA reads as TGTGCCAGCAGTGAATCACGACTTACACTCACAGATACGCAGTATTTT. It yields the protein CASSESRLTLTDTQYF.